Sequencing of this TCR beta chain was carried out in a study of blood T cell repertoires in COVID-19 (TCRdb year 2020). At the level of the whole study: Collaborator samples came from the United States, Italy and Spain and covered acute and convalescent phases of COVID-19. The samples were drawn from the first 160 participants of the ongoing ImmuneRACE study and from roughly 1,300 subjects provided by 6 global collaborators. Subjects who had been exposed to COVID-19, were actively infected with it, or had recovered from it provided the deeply sampled blood TCRbeta repertoires that made up the dataset. The repertoires were released in a freely available public database meant as a resource for research on the immune response to SARS-CoV-2. The material from the prospective study consisted of cDNA or gDNA derived from T cells, B-cell-depleted T cells, or PBMCs. Nearly every sample came with metadata listing a de-identified subject ID, COVID-19 status, age in years and sex. Where available, HLA class I and class II types were taken from metadata supplied by the sample provider and were not determined by assay-based typing.

The germline V gene encodes CDR1 SGHNT and CDR2 YENEEA. The CDR3 contains 17 residues, cysteine and phenylalanine counted. The entry retains the CDR3 DNA only, 51 bases that are in frame from base 1. Trimming removed 5 bases from V and 0 bases from J; the gene matches leave 8 bases unexplained. Overall study results and their limits: The quantity of clinical and demographic metadata differed by source and by participant and was supplied without curation.

Each collaborating institution followed its own protocols to collect whole blood in K2EDTA tubes. For TCRbeta analysis, collaborators shipped samples as frozen whole blood, isolated PBMCs, or DNA extracted from either of those sample types. TCRbeta CDR3 regions were amplified from genomic DNA by means of the immunoSEQ Assay, a bias-controlled multiplex PCR. As for the original processing: Nucleated cell counts per sample were estimated from amplification of reference gene primers within the assay. Sequence reads were collapsed and filtered to measure the absolute abundance of every unique TCRbeta CDR3 rearrangement. For each sample, productive Simpson clonality was calculated as the square root of Simpson's diversity index over productive rearrangements. Here the immuneACCESS table is served through TCRdb, limited to in-frame sequences with V and J called. Missing clones are a known gap in these copies; in checked studies unresolved V genes cover under half, and the rest lacks a known reason. The V and J calls and clone size are taken from that table; D and trimming were inferred from the DNA. The sample profile shows around 110,000 clones; 75% to 90% of them were found once. Under 3% of the sample lies in the top ten.

Notes on this clone: Its antigen specificity is not known. Within one base of it there is no much larger clone, and no base qualities were kept.

Recombination joined TRBV11-3 with TRBJ2-2, with 8 bases matching TRBD1. Sequenced input: peripheral blood. This sequence was found in a man aged 30 to 39 with acute or convalescent COVID-19. This receptor has the CDR3 CASSQWLGQANTGELFF. The nucleotide sequence is given as TGTGCCAGCAGCCAGTGGCTGGGACAGGCGAACACCGGGGAGCTGTTTTTT. The CDR3 plus the reference TRBV11-3 and TRBJ2-2 genes for the other parts give the full variable domain: EAGVVQSPRYKIIEKKQPVAFWCNPISGHNTLYWYLQNLGQGPELLIRYENEEAVDDSQLPKDRFSAERLKGVDSTLKIQPAELGDSAVYLCASSQWLGQANTGELFFGEGSRLTVL.